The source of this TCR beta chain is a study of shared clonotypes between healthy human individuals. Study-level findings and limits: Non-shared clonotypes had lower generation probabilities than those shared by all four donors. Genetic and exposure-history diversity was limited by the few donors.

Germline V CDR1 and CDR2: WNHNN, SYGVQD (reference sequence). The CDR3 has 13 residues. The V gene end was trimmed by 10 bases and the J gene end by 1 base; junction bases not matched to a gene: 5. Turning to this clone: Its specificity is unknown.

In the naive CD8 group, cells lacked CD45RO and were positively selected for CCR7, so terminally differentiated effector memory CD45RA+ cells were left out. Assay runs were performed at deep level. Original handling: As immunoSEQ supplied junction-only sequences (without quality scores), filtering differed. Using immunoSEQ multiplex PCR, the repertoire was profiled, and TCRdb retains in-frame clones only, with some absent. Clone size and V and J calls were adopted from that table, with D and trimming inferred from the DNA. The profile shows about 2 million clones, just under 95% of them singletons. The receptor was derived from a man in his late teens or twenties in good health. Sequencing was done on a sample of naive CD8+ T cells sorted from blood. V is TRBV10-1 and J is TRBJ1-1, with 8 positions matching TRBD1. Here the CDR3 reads CATRTGPNTEAFF. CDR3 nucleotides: TGCGCCACCCGGACAGGGCCGAACACTGAAGCTTTCTTT.